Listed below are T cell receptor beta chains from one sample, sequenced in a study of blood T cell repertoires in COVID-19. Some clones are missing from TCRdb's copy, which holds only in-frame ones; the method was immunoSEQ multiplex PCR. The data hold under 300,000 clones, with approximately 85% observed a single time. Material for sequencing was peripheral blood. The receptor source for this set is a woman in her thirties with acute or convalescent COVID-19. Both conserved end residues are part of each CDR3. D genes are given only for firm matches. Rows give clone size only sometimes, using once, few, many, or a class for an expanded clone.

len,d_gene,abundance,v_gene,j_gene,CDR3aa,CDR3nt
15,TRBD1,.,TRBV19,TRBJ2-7,CASSIAWTGSYEQYF,TGTGCCAGTAGTATCGCCTGGACAGGCTCCTACGAGCAGTACTTC
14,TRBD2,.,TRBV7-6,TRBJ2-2,CASSLGTGGGELFF,TGTGCCAGCAGCCTTGGGACGGGAGGCGGGGAGCTGTTTTTT
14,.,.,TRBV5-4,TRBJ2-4,CASSLDQGLNIQYF,TGTGCCAGCAGCTTGGACCAGGGCTTAAACATTCAGTACTTC
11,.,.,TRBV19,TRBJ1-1,CASNLNTEAFF,TGTGCCTCTAACCTGAACACTGAAGCTTTCTTT
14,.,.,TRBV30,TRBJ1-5,CAWSVRGMDQPQHF,TGTGCCTGGAGTGTAAGGGGGATGGATCAGCCCCAGCATTTT
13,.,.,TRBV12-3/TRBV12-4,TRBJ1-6,CASRTLGNSPLHF,TGTGCCAGTAGGACACTGGGGAATTCACCCCTCCACTTT
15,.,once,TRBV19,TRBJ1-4,CASSKQGATNEKLFF,TGTGCCAGTAGTAAACAGGGTGCAACTAATGAAAAACTGTTTTTT
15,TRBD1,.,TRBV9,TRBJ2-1,CASSSRDREINEQFF,TGTGCCAGCAGCTCCCGGGACAGAGAAATCAATGAGCAGTTCTTC
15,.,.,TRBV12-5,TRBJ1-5,CASGLGQSSNQPQHF,TGTGCTAGTGGTTTGGGACAGTCTAGCAATCAGCCCCAGCATTTT
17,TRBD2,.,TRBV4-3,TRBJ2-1,CASSHHPGGSSYNEQFF,TGCGCCAGCAGCCACCACCCCGGCGGGAGTTCCTACAATGAGCAGTTCTTC
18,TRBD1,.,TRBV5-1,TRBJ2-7,CASSYAQPGQGTWYEQYF,TGCGCCAGCAGCTACGCCCAACCGGGACAGGGTACTTGGTACGAGCAGTACTTC
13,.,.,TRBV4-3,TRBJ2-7,CASSQHRLYEQYF,TGCGCCAGCAGCCAACACAGGTTATACGAGCAGTACTTC
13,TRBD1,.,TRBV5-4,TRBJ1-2,CASSADRNYGYTF,TGTGCCAGCAGCGCGGACAGGAACTATGGCTACACCTTC
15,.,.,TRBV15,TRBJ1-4,CATSRGAPTNEKLFF,TGTGCCACCAGCAGAGGGGCCCCAACTAATGAAAAACTGTTTTTT
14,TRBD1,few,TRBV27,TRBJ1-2,CATRSWDRDRGYTF,TGTGCCACTCGATCCTGGGACAGGGATCGTGGCTACACCTTC
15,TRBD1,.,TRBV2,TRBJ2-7,CASSDGQGIFYEQYF,TGTGCCAGCAGTGATGGACAGGGAATCTTTTACGAGCAGTACTTC
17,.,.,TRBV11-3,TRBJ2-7,CASSLEARDLAPYEQYF,TGTGCCAGCAGCTTAGAAGCCCGGGACTTAGCCCCCTACGAGCAGTACTTC
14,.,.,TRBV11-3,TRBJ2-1,CASSPQSSYNEQFF,TGTGCCAGCAGCCCCCAGTCGTCCTACAATGAGCAGTTCTTC
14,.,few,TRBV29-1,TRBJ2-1,CSVEGGSSWNEQFF,TGCAGCGTGGAGGGGGGGAGTAGTTGGAATGAGCAGTTCTTC
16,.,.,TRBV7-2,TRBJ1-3,CASSLSDGLSGNTIYF,TGTGCCAGCAGCTTATCGGACGGACTATCTGGAAACACCATATATTTT
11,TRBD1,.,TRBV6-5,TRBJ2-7,CASGTGHEQYF,TGTGCCAGCGGGACAGGGCACGAGCAGTACTTC
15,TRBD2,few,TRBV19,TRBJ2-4,CASSILTSGSDIQYF,TGTGCCAGTAGTATACTGACTAGCGGCTCGGACATTCAGTACTTC
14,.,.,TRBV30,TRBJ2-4,CAWKGDGAKNIQYF,TGTGCCTGGAAGGGGGACGGAGCCAAAAACATTCAGTACTTC
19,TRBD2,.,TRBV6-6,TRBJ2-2,CASSLPLGLAGGNTGELFF,TGTGCCAGCAGCTTGCCCCTGGGACTAGCGGGAGGGAACACCGGGGAGCTGTTTTTT
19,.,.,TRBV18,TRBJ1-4,CASSPKIPDSAGLDEKLFF,TGTGCCAGCTCACCAAAAATTCCTGACAGTGCGGGGCTAGATGAAAAACTGTTTTTT
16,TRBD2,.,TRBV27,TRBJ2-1,CASSSGTSGGFNEQFF,TGTGCCAGCAGTTCAGGGACTAGCGGGGGATTCAATGAGCAGTTCTTC
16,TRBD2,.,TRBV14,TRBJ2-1,CASSQTGLASYNEQFF,TGTGCCAGCAGCCAAACAGGACTAGCCTCCTACAATGAGCAGTTCTTC
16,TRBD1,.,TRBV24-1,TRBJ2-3,CATSDPGTGGADTQYF,TGTGCCACCAGTGATCCCGGGACAGGGGGCGCGGATACGCAGTATTTT
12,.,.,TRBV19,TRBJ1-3,CASSISLNTIYF,TGTGCCAGTAGTATCTCTTTAAACACCATATATTTT
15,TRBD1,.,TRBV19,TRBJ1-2,CASSTGQAANYGYTF,TGTGCCAGTAGTACGGGACAGGCTGCTAACTATGGCTACACCTTC
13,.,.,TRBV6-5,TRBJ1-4,CASSSRANEKLFF,TGTGCCAGCAGTTCCAGGGCTAATGAAAAACTGTTTTTT
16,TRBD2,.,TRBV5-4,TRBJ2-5,CASSPGTSGLQETQYF,TGTGCCAGCAGCCCAGGGACTAGCGGCCTTCAAGAGACCCAGTACTTC
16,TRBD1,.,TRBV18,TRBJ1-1,CASSPLLRQGNTEAFF,TGTGCCAGCTCACCCCTCCTCAGACAGGGGAACACTGAAGCTTTCTTT
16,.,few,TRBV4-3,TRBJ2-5,CASSQVHLQGEETQYF,TGCGCCAGCAGCCAAGTACACCTCCAGGGTGAAGAGACCCAGTACTTC